One and the same sample provided the 31 T cell receptor beta chains below, sequenced in a study of Graves' ophthalmopathy and Graves' hyperthyroidism. Amplification of TCR beta CDR3 regions used RNA transcripts. HTBI primers primed a first-round RT-PCR, and a second-round multiplex PCR followed. TCRdb reprocessed the multiplex PCR reads via MiXCR and lists one record per CDR3 protein. The sample includes over 500,000 distinct CDR3 sequences, 20% to 25% seen only once; the top ten take approximately 6.5%. The sample taken for sequencing was peripheral blood. The source of these receptors is a woman younger than 30 with stable Graves' hyperthyroidism. Some clones in this sample may be carry-over from other donors' samples.

The chain carries TRBV29-1 and TRBJ2-7, with 7 bases lining up with TRBD1. V was pared by 6 bases and J by 3 bases, with 11 bases of the junction left unmatched. CDR3 length: 14 amino acids. Germline CDR1 and CDR2: SQVTM and ANQGSEA. The DNA for the CDR3 is TGCAGCGTCCTACAGGGGCCAGCGGTCTACGAGCAGTACTTC. It translates to CSVLQGPAVYEQYF.

A word on this clonotype: A read error may explain this, as a much larger clone is one base away. The V and J genes are TRBV19 and TRBJ1-1, with no clear D. This CDR3 contains 12 residues. CDR1 LNHDA and CDR2 SQIVND come from the germline V gene (reference sequence). V lost 6 bases and J 6 bases, leaving 11 bases between the germline ends. The CDR3 nucleotides read TGTGCCAGTAGATTTCATAACTCTGAAGCTTTCTTT. Protein sequence: CASRFHNSEAFF. The variable domain in full, completed from reference TRBV19 and TRBJ1-1, reads DGGITQSPKYLFRKEGQNVTLSCEQNLNHDAMYWYRQDPGQGLRLIYYSQIVNDFQKGDIAEGYSVSREKKESFPLTVTSAQKNPTAFYLCASRFHNSEAFFGQGTRLTVV.

This chain joins TRBV11-1 and TRBJ2-6; D is tentatively TRBD1 or TRBD2 (5 bases each). The CDR3 has 17 amino acids. Germline CDR1 and CDR2: SGHAT and FQDESV (reference sequence). V lost 1 base and J lost 0, with 10 bases in between. CDR3 protein: CASSLGDGPSGANVLTF. In DNA, the CDR3 is TGTGCCAGCAGCTTAGGGGACGGTCCCTCTGGGGCCAACGTCCTGACTTTC. Full variable domain (rest looked up from reference TRBV11-1 and TRBJ2-6): EAEVAQSPRYKITEKSQAVAFWCDPISGHATLYWYRQILGQGPELLVQFQDESVVDDSQLPKDRFSAERLKGVDSTLKIQPAELGDSAMYLCASSLGDGPSGANVLTFGAGSRLTVL.

Many counts were recorded for this clonotype. This chain links TRBV5-1 with TRBJ2-7; 8 bases are a match to TRBD2. The CDR3 has 15 residues. V trimming: 8 bases; J trimming: 0 bases; junction bases outside the gene matches: 10. CDR1 and CDR2 (germline): SGHRS, YFSETQ. In nucleotides, the CDR3 is TGCGCCAGTGCAGCGGGGGCCCTCGTCTCCTACGAGCAGTACTTC. This translates into CASAAGALVSYEQYF.

This clonotype was detected many times. This chain links TRBV6-2 or TRBV6-3 with TRBJ1-6; D unclear. The germline V gene encodes CDR1 MNHEY and CDR2 SVGEGT. The CDR3 consists of 13 residues. V lost 0 bases, J lost 7 bases, and 4 bases lay in between. The CDR3 bases are TGTGCCAGCAGTTACTCGGCGAATTCACCCCTCCACTTT. It specifies CASSYSANSPLHF.

In this sample, this clonotype turned up many times. CDR3 protein: CASNADSGNTIYF. The CDR3 DNA reads TGTGCCAGCAACGCAGACTCTGGAAACACCATATATTTT. The chain employs TRBV6-1 and TRBJ1-3; D call uncertain. With 7 bases removed from V and 0 bases from J, the gap between germline ends came to 7 bases. The CDR3 has 13 residues. Germline V gives CDR1 MNHNS, CDR2 SASEGT.

The gene calls are TRBV6-1 and TRBJ2-4; weak D call: TRBD2 (6 bases). The V gene lost 6 bases and the J gene lost 0 bases, with 15 bases spanning the gap. This CDR3 spans 16 amino acids. CDR1 and CDR2 from the germline V gene are MNHNS and SASEGT. The DNA for the CDR3 is TGTGCCAGCAGCTGGGGACTGCAACTAGCCAAAAACATTCAGTACTTC. This translates into CASSWGLQLAKNIQYF.

This clonotype was picked up many times. V gene TRBV11-2 combines with J gene TRBJ1-2; D is ambiguous. The V and J ends lost 5 bases and 8 bases respectively, with 21 bases between them. CDR3 length: 15 amino acids. Germline lookup yields CDR1 SGHAT and CDR2 FQNNGV. CDR3 amino acids: CASSPSLVSAPGYTF. The CDR3 bases are TGTGCCAGCAGCCCGAGCTTAGTCTCCGCCCCCGGCTACACCTTC.

This clonotype was found many times. The genes are TRBV12-3 or TRBV12-4 and TRBJ1-2; the match to TRBD1 covers 11 bases. Trimming removed 7 bases from V and 4 bases from J; junction bases left unmatched: 8. The CDR3 consists of 15 residues. CDR3 region: CASKPRGTGGYGYTF. The CDR3 DNA reads as TGTGCCAGCAAACCCCGGGGGACAGGGGGCTATGGCTACACCTTC.

This clonotype was recorded many times. The V and J genes are TRBV5-1 and TRBJ1-2, with D unresolved. CDR1 is SGHRS and CDR2 is YFSETQ in the germline V gene. The CDR3 extends over 15 amino acids. The germline V and J ends were trimmed by 0 bases and 5 bases, with 14 bases remaining between them. The CDR3, as DNA: TGCGCCAGCAGCTTGGCCGATCCGGGGAAGTATGGCTACACCTTC. It yields the protein CASSLADPGKYGYTF. The variable domain in full, completed from reference TRBV5-1 and TRBJ1-2, reads KAGVTQTPRYLIKTRGQQVTLSCSPISGHRSVSWYQQTPGQGLQFLFEYFSETQRNKGNFPGRFSGRQFSNSRSEMNVSTLELGDSALYLCASSLADPGKYGYTFGSGTRLTVV.

This clonotype was recorded only once. This chain links TRBV20-1 with TRBJ1-2, with D possibly matching TRBD1 (5 bases). The germline gives CDR1 DFQATT, CDR2 SNEGSKA (reference sequence). Deletions cut 6 bases from V and 3 bases from J, with 8 bases between. The CDR3 is 11 amino acids. CDR3 coding DNA: TGCAGTGCCCTGGGGGACTATGGCTACACCTTC. This translates into CSALGDYGYTF.

This clonotype appeared many times. The V and J genes are TRBV29-1 and TRBJ2-7; either TRBD1 or TRBD2 may supply D (7 bases each). Trimming shortened V by 7 bases and J by 0 bases, and 13 bases separated the two germline ends. The germline V gene encodes CDR1 SQVTM and CDR2 ANQGSEA. The CDR3 extends over 13 amino acids. For the CDR3, the DNA is TGCAGCGGGGGAGGGGGCAACTCCTACGAGCAGTACTTC. Amino acids: CSGGGGNSYEQYF.

This clonotype was observed at least ten times. The rearrangement uses TRBV20-1 and TRBJ2-5; weak D call: TRBD2 (5 bases). CDR3 length: 16 residues. The V gene lost 2 bases and the J gene lost 2 bases, with 18 bases spanning the gap. Per the germline V gene, CDR1 is DFQATT and CDR2 is SNEGSKA (reference sequence). Written as DNA, the CDR3 is TGCAGTGCTAGACCCTCCGTCGGTAGCGATCAAGAGACCCAGTACTTC. It is translated as CSARPSVGSDQETQYF.

This clonotype appeared many times. This chain links TRBV20-1 with TRBJ2-7; 7 positions match TRBD1. With V trimmed by 6 bases and J by 4 bases, 18 bases remained unmatched. The CDR3 totals 16 residues. Germline V CDR1 and CDR2: DFQATT, SNEGSKA (reference sequence). The CDR3 sequence: CSARFYDTGERYEQYF. The CDR3 DNA follows: TGCAGTGCCCGATTCTACGACACAGGGGAGAGGTACGAGCAGTACTTC.

This clonotype was observed a few times. The chain links TRBV7-9 to TRBJ2-7; the D is unclear. There are 13 residues in the CDR3. Germline V gene data show CDR1 as SEHNR and CDR2 as FQNEAQ (reference sequence). Trimming shortened V by 5 bases and J by 3 bases, and 11 bases separated the two germline ends. The CDR3 region has the DNA TGTGCCAGCAGCGTAGGACCGTTCTACGAGCAGTACTTC. Protein: CASSVGPFYEQYF.

This clonotype was seen a single time. V and J are TRBV27 and TRBJ2-5; the D gene could be TRBD1 or TRBD2 (5 bases each). Germline V gene lookup returns CDR1 MNHEY and CDR2 SMNVEV (reference sequence). The CDR3 extends over 16 amino acids. V lost 2 bases and J lost 4, with 17 bases in between. CDR3 bases: TGTGCCAGCAGTTTACTAGGTCTCCCGAGGGGAGAGACCCAGTACTTC. As protein: CASSLLGLPRGETQYF.

The CDR3 DNA follows: TGCGCCAGCAGCATCGCGGGGGCCCGCTCCTACGAGCAGTACTTC. It specifies CASSIAGARSYEQYF. The chain is built from TRBV4-1 and TRBJ2-7; possibly TRBD2 for D (7 bases). This CDR3 comprises 15 residues. Trimming removed 5 bases at V and 0 bases at J, with 14 bases between. In germline, CDR1 is MGHRA, CDR2 YSYEKL.

This clonotype was counted ten times or more. The J gene is TRBJ1-6, the V gene TRBV12-3 or TRBV12-4; D remains unclear. The germline V and J ends were trimmed by 6 bases and 7 bases, with 7 bases remaining between them. The CDR3 loop spans 12 amino acids. For the CDR3, the DNA is TGTGCCAGCAGGGGAGTAAATTCACCCCTCCACTTT. It yields the protein CASRGVNSPLHF.

A remark on this clonotype: A much bigger clone sits one base away, suggesting this may be a read error. J is TRBJ1-6 and V is TRBV7-2; TRBD1 aligns across 7 bases. The length of the CDR3 is 16 residues. The trim removed 8 bases at V and 2 bases at J, leaving 9 bases unmatched. From germline, CDR1 is SGHTA and CDR2 FQGNSA. This CDR3 reads CASCPRQGTYNSPLHF. The CDR3 DNA reads as TGTGCCAGCTGCCCGAGACAGGGAACCTATAATTCACCCCTCCACTTT. Based on the CDR3 plus reference TRBV7-2 and TRBJ1-6, the full variable domain is GAGVSQSPSNKVTEKGKDVELRCDPISGHTALYWYRQSLGQGLEFLIYFQGNSAPDKSGLPSDRFSAERTGGSVSTLTIQRTQQEDSAVYLCASCPRQGTYNSPLHFGNGTRLTVT.

As for this clonotype: Compared with germline, one end of the junction differs, possibly owing to a read error. V usage is TRBV6-5 and J usage is TRBJ1-1; 7 bases fit TRBD1. The germline CDR1 and CDR2 sequences are MNHEY and SVGAGI. CDR3 length: 15 amino acids. CDR3 bases: TGTGCCTGCAGTTTCGGACAGGCCCTGAACACTGAAGCTTTCTTT. The encoded protein is CACSFGQALNTEAFF.

The chain recombines TRBV7-8 with TRBJ2-7; D is tentatively TRBD1 or TRBD2 (5 bases each). There are 15 residues in the CDR3. The germline V gene encodes CDR1 SGHVS and CDR2 FQNEAQ. V dropped 5 bases and J dropped 3 bases, with 17 bases sitting between them. This chain's CDR3 is CASSVRGGLGYEQYF. The DNA for the CDR3 is TGTGCCAGCAGCGTTCGGGGCGGGTTGGGCTACGAGCAGTACTTC.

The sample holds many counts of this clonotype. The chain has TRBV12-3 or TRBV12-4 and TRBJ1-5, with 8 bases lining up with TRBD1. The CDR3 has 14 amino acids. The V segment lost 6 bases and the J segment 7 bases; nucleotides outside the gene matches: 8. CDR3 DNA: TGTGCCAGCAGCCTTGACAGGGGAGGACAGCCCCAGCATTTT. This encodes CASSLDRGGQPQHF.

This clonotype was observed a handful of times. The V gene is TRBV6-2 or TRBV6-3, the J gene TRBJ2-4, with D possibly being TRBD2 (6 bases). Between the trimmed V and J ends, which lost 6 bases and 2 bases, there was a span of 14 bases. CDR1 MNHEY and CDR2 SVGEGT come from the germline V gene. The CDR3 contains 15 residues. CDR3 region: CASRLSGPSKNIQYF. The CDR3 DNA is TGTGCCAGCAGACTGAGCGGGCCCTCCAAAAACATTCAGTACTTC.

V gene TRBV6-1 combines with J gene TRBJ2-7; D is perhaps TRBD1 (5 bases). Trimming took 8 bases from V and 1 from J, leaving 18 bases between them. This CDR3 has 15 residues. Per the germline V gene, CDR1 is MNHNS and CDR2 is SASEGT. The CDR3: CASFPKTANSYEQYF. CDR3 DNA sequence: TGTGCCAGCTTTCCGAAGACAGCGAATTCCTACGAGCAGTACTTC.

There are many counts of this clonotype. The chain employs TRBV19 and TRBJ2-2; D is unclear. The CDR3 covers 14 residues. Germline CDR1 and CDR2: LNHDA and SQIVND (reference sequence). V was pared by 0 bases and J by 5 bases, with 7 bases between. The CDR3 is CASSIDRGTGELFF. In DNA, the CDR3 is TGTGCCAGTAGTATAGATCGTGGTACCGGGGAGCTGTTTTTT. The whole variable domain, remainder taken from reference TRBV19 and TRBJ2-2, is DGGITQSPKYLFRKEGQNVTLSCEQNLNHDAMYWYRQDPGQGLRLIYYSQIVNDFQKGDIAEGYSVSREKKESFPLTVTSAQKNPTAFYLCASSIDRGTGELFFGEGSRLTVL.

At least ten counts were recorded for this clonotype. This chain connects TRBV6-5 to TRBJ2-7, with TRBD2 as a possible D gene (6 bases). V shed 6 bases and J shed 5 bases, with 8 bases lying between them. CDR3 length: 11 residues. Germline values: CDR1 MNHEY, CDR2 SVGAGI. The CDR3 here is CASRASDEQYF. CDR3 sequence (DNA): TGTGCCAGCAGGGCTAGCGACGAGCAGTACTTC.

This chain joins TRBV7-9 and TRBJ1-5; D is unresolved. Germline V gene data show CDR1 as SEHNR and CDR2 as FQNEAQ (reference sequence). The CDR3 sequence is 11 residues long. The V gene lost 10 bases and the J gene lost 3 bases, with 7 bases spanning the gap. The chain's CDR3 is CATSPNQPQHF. The CDR3 nucleotides read TGTGCCACCTCACCCAATCAGCCCCAGCATTTT.

At least ten counts were recorded for this clonotype. The rearrangement uses TRBV6-7 and TRBJ1-1; the D is unclear. Being an ORF, TRBV6-7 has a function that is uncertain. The ends were cut back, 8 bases at V and 5 bases at J, with 6 bases in the middle. This CDR3 has 10 residues. The CDR3 nucleotides are TGTGCCAGCTTGGGGACTGAAGCTTTCTTT. Its protein is CASLGTEAFF.

CDR3 DNA sequence: TGTGCCAGCAGCTTAGGAAGCCAGGGGAGGGACACTGAAGCTTTCTTT. It yields the protein CASSLGSQGRDTEAFF. The chain recombines TRBV7-8 with TRBJ1-1; tentative D call: TRBD1 (6 bases). V was clipped by 1 base and J by 3 bases, with 15 bases between them. Germline V lookup: CDR1 SGHVS, CDR2 FQNEAQ. The CDR3 covers 16 residues.

Only one count was recorded for this clonotype. The rearrangement uses TRBV20-1 and TRBJ1-1; unclear D gene. The germline V and J ends were trimmed by 0 bases and 3 bases, with 17 bases remaining between them. In germline, CDR1 is DFQATT, CDR2 SNEGSKA (reference sequence). This CDR3 comprises 16 residues. The CDR3 sequence is CSARDRLGGGDTEAFF. The CDR3 DNA is TGCAGTGCTAGAGATAGACTTGGAGGTGGGGACACTGAAGCTTTCTTT.

The V and J genes are TRBV25-1 and TRBJ1-2; maybe TRBD1 (6 bases). The CDR3 length is 13 residues. The V end lost 6 bases, the J end lost 5 bases, and 13 bases lay between the germline ends. Germline V gene lookup returns CDR1 MGHDK and CDR2 SYGVNS. The CDR3 region is CASSTGMGYGYTF. CDR3 DNA sequence: TGTGCCAGCAGCACAGGGATGGGGTATGGCTACACCTTC.